Listed below are T cell receptor beta chains from one sample, sequenced in a study of blood T cell repertoires in COVID-19. Assay used: immunoSEQ multiplex PCR; TCRdb lists only in-frame clones, some missing. The repertoire consists of more than 95,000 clones, with 90% occurring once and the leading ten covering around 1.7%. Sample: peripheral blood. The receptors derive from a man aged 55-75 years with acute or convalescent COVID-19. The CDR3 runs from the conserved cysteine through the conserved F or W. D genes are given only for firm matches. Where a row states a size, it is once, few, many or the class of an expanded clone; other rows omit it.

v_call	j_call	clone_size	d_call	cdr3_aa	cdr3_nt
TRBV6-5	TRBJ1-5	-	TRBD1	CASSYSMTGNQPQHF	TGTGCCAGCAGTTACTCGATGACAGGGAATCAGCCCCAGCATTTT
TRBV6-5	TRBJ1-3	-	-	CASSYLGASGNTIYF	TGTGCCAGCAGTTACCTTGGAGCCTCTGGAAACACCATATATTTT
TRBV5-1	TRBJ2-5	-	TRBD1	CASSPTGPQETQYF	TGCGCCAGCAGCCCGACAGGGCCCCAAGAGACCCAGTACTTC
TRBV5-4	TRBJ1-5	-	-	CASSLAGNQPQHF	TGTGCCAGCAGCTTGGCCGGCAATCAGCCCCAGCATTTT
TRBV6-5	TRBJ2-1	-	TRBD2	CASSYPGGVNEQFF	TGTGCCAGCAGTTACCCGGGGGGAGTAAATGAGCAGTTCTTC
TRBV15	TRBJ1-4	once	-	CATSRVSGARNEKLFF	TGTGCCACCAGCAGAGTGAGTGGGGCGCGGAATGAAAAACTGTTTTTT
TRBV7-8	TRBJ1-6	-	-	CASSLLKQSGSYNSPLHF	TGTGCCAGCAGCCTCCTCAAACAAAGCGGGAGCTATAATTCACCCCTCCACTTT
TRBV5-6	TRBJ2-1	-	-	CASSPGYNEQFF	TGTGCCAGCAGCCCAGGGTACAATGAGCAGTTCTTC
TRBV5-1	TRBJ1-2	once	TRBD1	CASSWGGQGYAYGYTF	TGCGCCAGCAGCTGGGGGGGACAGGGTTACGCCTATGGCTACACCTTC
TRBV3-1/TRBV3-2	TRBJ1-5	-	-	CASSQGGYNQPQHF	TGTGCCAGCAGCCAGGGGGGTTACAATCAGCCCCAGCATTTT
TRBV18	TRBJ1-4	-	TRBD1	CASADREEKLFF	TGTGCCAGCGCGGACAGGGAGGAAAAACTGTTTTTT
TRBV7-9	TRBJ1-1	-	-	CASSQERANTEAFF	TGTGCCAGCAGCCAGGAACGAGCGAACACTGAAGCTTTCTTT
TRBV7-9	TRBJ2-1	-	TRBD2	CASVLAGGRRNEQFF	TGTGCCAGCGTTTTAGCGGGGGGGCGGAGGAATGAGCAGTTCTTC
TRBV5-1	TRBJ2-7	once	TRBD1	CASSLLGQVTYEQYF	TGCGCCAGCAGCCTCCTGGGACAGGTTACCTACGAGCAGTACTTC
TRBV7-8	TRBJ1-1	few	TRBD1	CASSSRGTGGWKGTEAFF	TGTGCCAGCAGCTCCCGCGGGACAGGGGGCTGGAAGGGCACTGAAGCTTTCTTT
TRBV28	TRBJ1-2	-	-	CANQDSLNYGYTF	TGTGCCAACCAGGACAGCTTGAACTATGGCTACACCTTC
TRBV5-6	TRBJ2-3	-	TRBD2	CASSFDSGGSDTQYF	TGTGCCAGCAGCTTCGATAGCGGGGGTTCCGATACGCAGTATTTT
TRBV2	TRBJ1-1	-	TRBD1	CASSVQGARTEAFF	TGTGCCAGCAGCGTCCAGGGGGCTCGGACTGAAGCTTTCTTT
TRBV30	TRBJ1-6	-	TRBD1	CAWMPGQGANSPLHF	TGTGCCTGGATGCCGGGACAGGGGGCGAATTCACCCCTCCACTTT
TRBV5-1	TRBJ2-3	-	-	CASSLTGLPTDTQYF	TGCGCCAGCAGCTTGACAGGTTTGCCCACAGATACGCAGTATTTT
TRBV5-8	TRBJ1-2	-	-	CASSLTGNGYTF	TGTGCCAGCAGCTTGACGGGAAACGGCTACACCTTC
TRBV3-1/TRBV3-2	TRBJ1-2	-	TRBD1	CASSRDRDYGYTF	TGTGCCAGCAGCCGGGACAGGGACTATGGCTACACCTTC
TRBV3-1/TRBV3-2	TRBJ2-4	-	-	CASSHGTEGGIQYF	TGTGCCAGCAGCCACGGGACCGAAGGGGGCATTCAGTACTTC
TRBV14	TRBJ1-1	-	TRBD1	CASSHRVQINRGTEAFF	TGTGCCAGCAGCCATCGCGTTCAAATCAACAGGGGCACTGAAGCTTTCTTT
TRBV19	TRBJ1-2	-	-	CASSTDVGARGYTF	TGTGCCAGTAGTACCGACGTAGGAGCGCGGGGCTACACCTTC
TRBV19	TRBJ1-2	once	TRBD1	CASSISWTGPVKGYTF	TGTGCCAGTAGTATTAGTTGGACAGGCCCGGTGAAAGGCTACACCTTC
TRBV12-3/TRBV12-4	TRBJ2-3	-	-	CASSFRDTQYF	TGTGCCAGCAGTTTTCGAGATACGCAGTATTTT
TRBV10-1	TRBJ2-5	-	TRBD1	CASSDDRGWQETQYF	TGCGCCAGCAGTGATGACAGGGGGTGGCAAGAGACCCAGTACTTC
TRBV3-1/TRBV3-2	TRBJ1-1	-	-	CASTHGTLNTEAFF	TGTGCCAGCACCCACGGGACACTGAACACTGAAGCTTTCTTT
TRBV30	TRBJ2-4	-	TRBD1	CAWNRGGIQYF	TGTGCCTGGAACAGGGGTGGCATTCAGTACTTC
TRBV3-1/TRBV3-2	TRBJ2-4	-	-	CASSQEDSFLAKNIQYF	TGTGCCAGCAGCCAAGAGGACAGTTTTCTAGCCAAAAACATTCAGTACTTC
TRBV5-1	TRBJ2-5	once	TRBD2	CASTIPGRGQETQYF	TGCGCCAGCACTATACCCGGGCGGGGGCAAGAGACCCAGTACTTC
TRBV20-1	TRBJ1-4	-	TRBD1	CSASRGGASEKLFF	TGCAGTGCTAGTCGAGGGGGCGCGAGTGAAAAACTGTTTTTT
TRBV5-6	TRBJ1-2	-	-	CASRGLDSLGYGYTF	TGTGCCAGCAGAGGCCTGGACAGCCTCGGCTATGGCTACACCTTC
TRBV5-1	TRBJ1-2	-	TRBD1	CASSPDQGAYYGYTF	TGCGCCAGCAGCCCGGACCAGGGGGCGTACTATGGCTACACCTTC
TRBV3-1/TRBV3-2	TRBJ2-3	-	TRBD1	CASSQRDRKTDTQYF	TGTGCCAGCAGCCAACGGGACAGGAAGACAGATACGCAGTATTTT
TRBV5-6	TRBJ2-1	-	TRBD1	CASTRRRTGGLNEQFF	TGTGCCAGCACCCGGCGGCGGACAGGGGGTTTAAATGAGCAGTTCTTC
TRBV24-1	TRBJ2-3	-	-	CATSDPVLQGTDTQYF	TGTGCCACCAGTGATCCCGTCCTTCAGGGCACAGATACGCAGTATTTT
TRBV7-9	TRBJ1-2	-	TRBD1	CASSMTGSYGYTF	TGTGCCAGCAGTATGACAGGGAGCTATGGCTACACCTTC
TRBV18	TRBJ2-3	-	-	CASSPRGRARVTDTQYF	TGTGCCAGCTCACCACGGGGCAGGGCGCGAGTCACAGATACGCAGTATTTT
TRBV4-2	TRBJ2-3	-	TRBD2	CASSQVGSGGGDTQYF	TGTGCCAGCAGCCAAGTTGGTAGCGGGGGGGGTGATACGCAGTATTTT
TRBV18	TRBJ1-1	-	TRBD1	CASSPGQTNTEAFF	TGTGCCAGCTCACCGGGACAGACGAACACTGAAGCTTTCTTT
TRBV7-2	TRBJ1-6	-	TRBD1	CASTLEGALGDSPLHF	TGTGCCAGCACCCTAGAGGGGGCCCTGGGGGATTCACCCCTCCACTTT
TRBV18	TRBJ1-2	-	-	CASSPTQGRGYGYTF	TGTGCCAGCTCACCGACGCAGGGGCGCGGGTATGGCTACACCTTC
TRBV19	TRBJ1-5	-	-	CASSIQQVSNQPQHF	TGTGCCAGTAGTATACAACAGGTTAGCAATCAGCCCCAGCATTTT
TRBV6-1	TRBJ1-2	-	-	CASSEVRTPHYGYTF	TGTGCCAGCAGTGAAGTAAGGACACCCCACTATGGCTACACCTTC